This T cell receptor beta chain is drawn from a study of shared clonotypes between healthy human individuals. Study information: Participating donors consisted of two women and a few men aged 18 to 49. General study results and limits: Some naive CD4 clonotypes, around 5%, turned up in common across several donors.

Deep was the level at which the assay was run. The table came from immunoSEQ multiplex PCR; TCRdb's copy has only in-frame clones and leaves some out. The data show some 350,000 clones, 74% seen once. Comments on this clone: The antigen is unknown.

Trimming took off 6 bases at V and 1 base at J, with 15 bases between the two ends. Germline-derived CDR1 and CDR2 are MDHEN and SYDVKM. CDR3 size: 15 residues. This receptor was taken from a man aged 30-40 years in good health. Sequenced material: memory CD4+ T cells sorted from blood. The subset here: CD45RA-negative fraction. This chain connects TRBV28 to TRBJ2-5; D possibly corresponds to TRBD2 (6 bases). CDR3 DNA: TGTGCCAGCAGGGCCGGACGGGACTTCCAAGAGACCCAGTACTTC. Amino acid sequence: CASRAGRDFQETQYF.